This T cell receptor (beta chain) was recovered during a study of shared clonotypes between healthy human individuals. Overall study: The composition of the donors was a couple of women and a few men aged 18 to 49. Study-wide results and caveats: Shared across a few donors were around 5% of the naive CD4 clonotypes.

Naive CD8 cells lacked CD45RO, underwent positive selection for CCR7 and left out terminally differentiated effector memory CD45RA+ cells. Trimming cost V 10 bases and J 2 bases, with 15 bases left between them. The CDR3 runs to 13 residues. Germline V gene data show CDR1 as SEHNR and CDR2 as FQNEAQ (reference sequence). Assay used: immunoSEQ multiplex PCR; TCRdb lists only in-frame clones, some missing. The sample has about 550,000 clones; roughly 95% are singletons. For this clone: The antigen is not known.

This chain uses TRBV7-9 with TRBJ2-7; unclear D gene. The sample consisted of naive CD8+ T cells sorted from blood. This TCR was sampled from a woman under 40 in good health. CDR3 sequence (DNA): TGTGCCACGATAGGTGGACGACCCTACGAGCAGTACTTC. Its protein is CATIGGRPYEQYF.